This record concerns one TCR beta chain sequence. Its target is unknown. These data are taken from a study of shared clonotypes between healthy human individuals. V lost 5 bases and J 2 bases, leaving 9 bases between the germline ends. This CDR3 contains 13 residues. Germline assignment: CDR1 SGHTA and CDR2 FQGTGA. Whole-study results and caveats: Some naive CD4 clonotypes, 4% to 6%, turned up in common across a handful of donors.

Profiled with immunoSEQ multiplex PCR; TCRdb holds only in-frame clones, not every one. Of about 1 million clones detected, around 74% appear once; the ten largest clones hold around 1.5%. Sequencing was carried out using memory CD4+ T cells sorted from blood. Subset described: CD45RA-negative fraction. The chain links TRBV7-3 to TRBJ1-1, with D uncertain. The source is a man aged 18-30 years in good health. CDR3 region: CASSEDRNTEAFF. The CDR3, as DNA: TGTGCCAGCAGCGAAGACCGAAACACTGAAGCTTTCTTT.